The 14 T cell receptor beta chains presented below share a single source sample, sequenced in a study of blood T cell repertoires in COVID-19. TCRdb's table, derived via immunoSEQ multiplex PCR, lists solely in-frame clones and lacks some. The profile shows 400,000 to 550,000 clones, nearly 90% of them singletons. The sample consisted of PBMCs or T cells enriched from blood (not recorded which). These receptors all come from a woman in her late teens or twenties with acute COVID-19.

The rearrangement joins TRBV7-9 to TRBJ2-1; the match to TRBD1 covers 7 bases. CDR1 SEHNR and CDR2 FQNEAQ come from the germline V gene (reference sequence). The CDR3 is 14 amino acids. V dropped 3 bases and J dropped 4; count of bases not matched to a gene: 3. The CDR3 spells CASSFGTDYNEQFF. The CDR3 DNA reads as TGTGCCAGCAGCTTTGGGACAGATTACAATGAGCAGTTCTTC.

The chain joins TRBV5-1 to TRBJ1-6; weak D call: TRBD1 (5 bases). The CDR3 contains 15 residues. Per the germline V gene, CDR1 is SGHRS and CDR2 is YFSETQ. V was trimmed by 0 bases and J by 6 bases, leaving 10 bases between them. The CDR3 DNA reads as TGCGCCAGCAGCTTGGTCGACAGAGTTAATTCACCCCTCCACTTT. This sequence encodes CASSLVDRVNSPLHF.

The CDR3 here is CASSRTGCVNYGYTF. Written as DNA, the CDR3 is TGTGCCAGCAGCCGGACAGGCTGCGTTAACTATGGCTACACCTTC. The V call is TRBV3-1 (or the pseudogene TRBV3-2), the J call TRBJ1-2; 7 bases align to TRBD1. The length of the CDR3 is 15 residues. Losses at the gene ends were 4 bases for V and 1 base for J; bases not matched to a gene: 6. CDR1 LGHDT and CDR2 YNNKEL come from the germline V gene (reference sequence).

This chain uses TRBV4-1 with TRBJ2-5; 9 bases are shared with TRBD1. This CDR3 spans 16 amino acids. Unmatched junction bases numbered 5, after V lost 2 bases and J lost 1 base. In germline, CDR1 is MGHRA, CDR2 YSYEKL. The CDR3 bases are TGCGCCAGCAGCCAATCGTGGGGACAGGGCCAAGAGACCCAGTACTTC. Its protein is CASSQSWGQGQETQYF.

The chain carries TRBV19 and TRBJ1-1; 9 positions match TRBD1. CDR1 LNHDA and CDR2 SQIVND come from the germline V gene (reference sequence). The CDR3 sequence is 16 residues long. V trimming: 5 bases; J trimming: 4 bases; junction bases outside the gene matches: 11. The CDR3 is CASSVGDRVTGTEAFF. The DNA for the CDR3 is TGTGCCAGTAGTGTTGGGGACAGGGTAACGGGCACTGAAGCTTTCTTT.

The chain joins TRBV5-6 to TRBJ1-1, with D uncertain. Deletions cut 5 bases from V and 4 bases from J, with 15 bases between. Germline loops: CDR1 SGHDT, CDR2 YYEEEE. The CDR3 is 14 residues long. The CDR3 protein is CASRSLRVGTEAFF. The DNA for the CDR3 is TGTGCCAGCAGGTCCCTCCGGGTGGGCACTGAAGCTTTCTTT. The entire variable domain, with the rest obtained from reference TRBV5-6 and TRBJ1-1, is as follows: DAGVTQSPTHLIKTRGQQVTLRCSPKSGHDTVSWYQQALGQGPQFIFQYYEEEERQRGNFPDRFSGHQFPNYSSELNVNALLLGDSALYLCASRSLRVGTEAFFGQGTRLTVV.

The genes are TRBV5-6 and TRBJ2-7; D is uncertain. The CDR3 sequence is 16 residues long. The V gene's germline CDR1 is SGHDT and CDR2 YYEEEE. Trimming removed 0 bases from V and 3 bases from J, with 16 bases in between. The CDR3 reads CASSLASRKTYYEQYF. The DNA for the CDR3 is TGTGCCAGCAGCTTGGCCTCGCGGAAGACTTACTACGAGCAGTACTTC. The entire variable domain, with the rest obtained from reference TRBV5-6 and TRBJ2-7, is as follows: DAGVTQSPTHLIKTRGQQVTLRCSPKSGHDTVSWYQQALGQGPQFIFQYYEEEERQRGNFPDRFSGHQFPNYSSELNVNALLLGDSALYLCASSLASRKTYYEQYFGPGTRLTVT.

Worth noting for this clone: Possible read error: a much larger clone is one base away. V is TRBV7-9 and J is TRBJ1-2; 7 bases align to TRBD1. The CDR3 sequence is 13 residues long. Germline CDR1 and CDR2: SEHNR and FQNEAQ (reference sequence). The trim removed 4 bases at V and 4 bases at J, leaving 3 bases unmatched. This chain's CDR3 is CASSYRDSYGYTF. CDR3 bases: TGTGCCAGCAGCTACCGGGACAGCTATGGCTACACCTTC.

CDR3 nucleotides: TGTGCCAGCAGTCCACCGGGACTGAACAATCAGCCCCAGCATTTT. This codes for CASSPPGLNNQPQHF. This chain links TRBV6-5 with TRBJ1-5; possibly TRBD1 for D (5 bases). The germline V gene encodes CDR1 MNHEY and CDR2 SVGAGI. The ends were cut back, 5 bases at V and 3 bases at J, with 14 bases in the middle. This CDR3 is built from 15 residues.

The chain couples TRBV24-1 to TRBJ2-1; 8 bases fit TRBD1. This CDR3 is built from 17 residues. Per germline, CDR1 KGHDR and CDR2 SFDVKD. Trimming cost V 2 bases and J 2 bases; bases outside gene matches: 7. The CDR3 sequence is CATSDSGQGETYNEQFF. In DNA, the CDR3 is TGTGCCACCAGTGATTCCGGACAGGGAGAAACCTACAATGAGCAGTTCTTC.

The chain employs TRBV12-5 and TRBJ2-1, with a weak D call TRBD2 (6 bases). Germline V gives CDR1 LGHNT, CDR2 FRNRAP. V was pared by 1 base and J by 6 bases, with 13 bases between. CDR3 length equals 15 residues. The CDR3 here is CASGLGLGEVNEQFF. Here the CDR3 DNA reads TGTGCTAGTGGTTTGGGACTAGGGGAAGTCAATGAGCAGTTCTTC.

V and J are TRBV2 and TRBJ1-5; possible D gene TRBD1, 6 bases. The CDR3 loop spans 15 amino acids. Germline values: CDR1 SNHLY, CDR2 FYNNEI. V lost 6 bases and J 0 bases, leaving 12 bases between the germline ends. The CDR3 nucleotides are TGTGCCAGCAGCCCTGACAGGTATAGCAATCAGCCCCAGCATTTT. Translation: CASSPDRYSNQPQHF.

The V gene is TRBV15, the J gene TRBJ1-5; D call uncertain. This CDR3 has 15 amino acids. Between the trimmed V and J ends, which lost 0 bases and 5 bases, there was a span of 11 bases. The germline V gene encodes CDR1 LNHNV and CDR2 YYDKDF (reference sequence). This CDR3 is CATSRDGEEYQPQHF. The CDR3 coding sequence is TGTGCCACCAGCAGAGATGGGGAGGAGTATCAGCCCCAGCATTTT.

The CDR3 protein is CASSLRQGPEAFF. DNA of the CDR3: TGTGCCAGCAGTTTAAGACAGGGGCCTGAAGCTTTCTTT. The chain uses TRBV28 and TRBJ1-1, with 8 bases matching TRBD1. The CDR3 runs to 13 residues. Germline V gives CDR1 MDHEN, CDR2 SYDVKM. The V and J ends lost 2 bases and 6 bases, in that order; junction bases with no gene match: 2.